This T cell receptor beta chain originates from a study of blood T cell repertoires in COVID-19. The wider study: Some COVID-19 samples were acute and others convalescent; all came from the United States, Italy and Spain. PBMCs, B-cell-depleted T cells, or T cells provided the cDNA or gDNA that made up the material.

This clone was seen only once. The CDR3 has 15 residues. With 5 bases removed from V and 3 bases from J, the gap between germline ends came to 16 bases. Germline V gene sequence: CDR1 MNHNY, CDR2 SVGAGI (reference sequence). In the original analysis: Estimates of nucleated cell counts were drawn from the amplification of reference gene primers. Here immunoSEQ multiplex PCR was the method, and the copy in TCRdb shows in-frame clones only, minus some. That table supplies the V and J calls and clone size; D and trimming were determined from the DNA. The table has 120,000 or so clones, approximately 90% seen once; the top ten hold 6.5% to 9%.

The TCR was taken from a man between 50 and 59 years old with acute or convalescent COVID-19. The rearrangement uses TRBV6-6 and TRBJ1-1, with D maybe TRBD1 (5 bases). Sequences were obtained from peripheral blood. The CDR3, as DNA: TGTGCCAGCAGTGGTAGACAGCGCGGGGACACTGAAGCTTTCTTT. Translation: CASSGRQRGDTEAFF.